The 14 T cell receptor beta chains reported below all come from one sample, sequenced in a study of technical replicates of blood from a handful of donors. Using immunoSEQ multiplex PCR, the repertoire was profiled, and TCRdb retains in-frame clones only, with some absent. Here the sample spans approximately 77,000 clones, 94% being singletons. Sequenced input: T cells isolated from PBMCs. The receptors stem from a human donor in good health.

The chain recombines TRBV6-1 with TRBJ2-7, with 9 bases identical to TRBD1. The CDR3 extends over 15 amino acids. Germline V gene sequence: CDR1 MNHNS, CDR2 SASEGT. V was clipped by 6 bases and J by 2 bases; unmatched bases: 8. CDR3 in DNA: TGTGCCAGCAGGGGACAGGGATTGGGTCCCTACGAGCAGTACTTC. Translation: CASRGQGLGPYEQYF.

This rearrangement joins TRBV18 to TRBJ1-1; 8 bases line up with TRBD1. The CDR3 consists of 15 residues. After removal of 3 bases from V and 4 bases from J, the junction contained 7 bases not matched to a gene. Germline CDR1 reads KGHSH; CDR2 reads LQKENI. The CDR3 is CASSPWTGMGTEAFF. Here the CDR3 DNA reads TGTGCCAGCTCACCCTGGACAGGGATGGGCACTGAAGCTTTCTTT.

This chain links TRBV18 with TRBJ1-4; D may be TRBD1 (5 bases). V was shortened by 4 bases and J by 5 bases, with 8 bases between the two germline ends. The germline CDR1 and CDR2 sequences are KGHSH and LQKENI. CDR3 length: 13 residues. The CDR3 nucleotides read TGTGCCAGCTCACGAGACAGAAATGAAAAACTGTTTTTT. This encodes CASSRDRNEKLFF.

The chain has TRBV6-1 and TRBJ2-7, with TRBD2 identical over 9 bases. V lost 3 bases and J lost 7; bases outside the gene matches: 22. Germline assignment: CDR1 MNHNS and CDR2 SASEGT. This CDR3 region has 19 residues. CDR3 in DNA: TGTGCCAGCAGTGACACGGGACTCCCAGGGGCTAGCGGGAATGGTGAGCAGTACTTC. Protein sequence: CASSDTGLPGASGNGEQYF.

The chain joins TRBV7-9 to TRBJ1-4; D is ambiguous. Per the germline V gene, CDR1 is SEHNR and CDR2 is FQNEAQ (reference sequence). CDR3 size: 13 residues. The V and J ends lost 5 bases and 9 bases respectively, with 13 bases between them. The DNA of the CDR3 is TGTGCCAGCAGCGTTGGGAGCGGACAAAAACTGTTTTTT. Translation gives CASSVGSGQKLFF. Complete variable domain (other parts from reference TRBV7-9 and TRBJ1-4): DTGVSQNPRHKITKRGQNVTFRCDPISEHNRLYWYRQTLGQGPEFLTYFQNEAQLEKSRLLSDRFSAERPKGSFSTLEIQRTEQGDSAMYLCASSVGSGQKLFFGSGTQLSVL.

The chain recombines TRBV13 with TRBJ2-1; maybe TRBD1 (5 bases). The length of the CDR3 is 13 residues. Germline V gene data show CDR1 as PRHDT and CDR2 as FYEKMQ (reference sequence). Trimming pared 3 bases from V and 8 bases from J, leaving 11 bases between. For the CDR3, the DNA is TGTGCCAGCAGCTTTTTCGTGACAGATGAGCAGTTCTTC. Amino acids: CASSFFVTDEQFF. Looking up the rest from reference TRBV13 and TRBJ2-1 gives the full variable domain: AAGVIQSPRHLIKEKRETATLKCYPIPRHDTVYWYQQGPGQDPQFLISFYEKMQSDKGSIPDRFSAQQFSDYHSELNMSSLELGDSALYFCASSFFVTDEQFFGPGTRLTVL.

The chain is built from TRBV30 and TRBJ2-7; D may be TRBD1 (6 bases). This CDR3 contains 12 residues. Per germline, CDR1 GTSNPN and CDR2 SVGIG (reference sequence). The V gene lost 3 bases and the J gene lost 1 base, with 7 bases spanning the gap. DNA of the CDR3: TGTGCCTGGAGGAGGGGGTCCTACGAGCAGTACTTC. Translated, it gives CAWRRGSYEQYF.

V is TRBV2 and J is TRBJ1-6; 9 bases are shared with TRBD1. Losses at the gene ends were 7 bases for V and 4 bases for J; bases not matched to a gene: 5. The V gene's germline CDR1 is SNHLY and CDR2 FYNNEI. The CDR3 extends over 15 amino acids. CDR3: CASTTGQGYNSPLHF. The CDR3, as DNA: TGTGCCAGCACTACGGGACAGGGATATAATTCACCCCTCCACTTT.

This chain connects TRBV7-6 to TRBJ2-2; 11 bases map to TRBD2. The CDR3 is made up of 19 amino acids. CDR1 is SGHVS, CDR2 FNYEAQ, per germline. V trimming: 5 bases; J trimming: 1 base; junction bases outside the gene matches: 12. The DNA for the CDR3 is TGTGCCAGCAGCCCCCAGTTTAGCGGGAGGGCAATGAACACCGGGGAGCTGTTTTTT. This codes for CASSPQFSGRAMNTGELFF.

The gene calls are TRBV10-1 and TRBJ2-5; D might be TRBD2 (6 bases). CDR3 length: 11 residues. Germline CDR1 is WNHNN and CDR2 is SYGVQD (reference sequence). V gave up 7 bases and J gave up 4 bases, with 7 bases separating them. The CDR3 region has the DNA TGCGCCAGCACCGGGGGAGAGACCCAGTACTTC. Amino acid sequence: CASTGGETQYF.

J is TRBJ2-1 and V is TRBV9, with a tentative D call TRBD1 (7 bases). Germline loops: CDR1 SGDLS, CDR2 YYNGEE. V was shortened by 0 bases and J by 3 bases, with 16 bases between the two germline ends. The CDR3 has 17 amino acids. CDR3 region: CASSVGGGGAIYNEQFF. CDR3 nucleotide sequence: TGTGCCAGCAGCGTAGGAGGAGGGGGCGCCATCTACAATGAGCAGTTCTTC. Supplemented by reference TRBV9 and TRBJ2-1, the full variable domain reads DSGVTQTPKHLITATGQRVTLRCSPRSGDLSVYWYQQSLDQGLQFLIQYYNGEERAKGNILERFSAQQFPDLHSELNLSSLELGDSALYFCASSVGGGGAIYNEQFFGPGTRLTVL.

This clone appeared once. The V call is TRBV7-9, the J call TRBJ2-1; D remains ambiguous. The germline CDR1 and CDR2 sequences are SEHNR and FQNEAQ (reference sequence). The ends were cut back, 1 base at V and 2 bases at J, with 9 bases in the middle. This CDR3 comprises 15 residues. CDR3 in amino acids: CASSLDLEPYNEQFF. CDR3 coding DNA: TGTGCCAGCAGCTTAGACTTAGAGCCCTACAATGAGCAGTTCTTC.

This sequence joins TRBV27 and TRBJ2-7, with 14 nucleotides matching TRBD2. Trimming at V came to 5 bases and at J to 5 bases, leaving 8 bases not matched to a gene. The CDR3 totals 16 residues. Germline CDR1 and CDR2: MNHEY and SMNVEV (reference sequence). CDR3 coding DNA: TGTGCCAGCAGTCCGGGGACTAGCGGGAGAATCCACGAGCAGTACTTC. It specifies CASSPGTSGRIHEQYF.

As DNA, the CDR3 is TGCGCCAGCAGCTTGGCCGGGACAGGCTCCTACGAGCAGTACTTC. Protein: CASSLAGTGSYEQYF. J is TRBJ2-7 and V is TRBV5-1; 8 positions agree with TRBD1. The germline gives CDR1 SGHRS, CDR2 YFSETQ. The CDR3 loop spans 15 amino acids. Trimming cost V 0 bases and J 0 bases; bases outside gene matches: 2. Using reference TRBV5-1 and TRBJ2-7 for the parts outside the CDR3, the full variable domain is KAGVTQTPRYLIKTRGQQVTLSCSPISGHRSVSWYQQTPGQGLQFLFEYFSETQRNKGNFPGRFSGRQFSNSRSEMNVSTLELGDSALYLCASSLAGTGSYEQYFGPGTRLTVT.